The 23 T cell receptor beta chains below were found in one sample sequenced in a study. TCRdb ran MiXCR on the 5' RACE reads and lists one entry per CDR3 protein. The sample lists about 10,000 distinct CDR3 sequences; 45% to 50% were seen once. Sequenced material: tumor-infiltrating naive CD4+ T cells sorted from the breast tumor. Subset noted: naive CD4+ T cells, CD4+CD45RA+CD25-. Receptors were obtained from a female donor with breast cancer.

This clonotype showed up just once. This chain links TRBV5-1 with TRBJ1-4, with a weak D call TRBD1 (6 bases). CDR3 length equals 16 residues. V was cut by 3 bases and J by 7 bases, with 19 bases left in between. Looked up from germline, CDR1 is SGHRS and CDR2 is YFSETQ. The CDR3 DNA reads TGCGCCAGCAGCTCTTGGGGTACAGGGTACGGTGAAAAACTGTTTTTT. The encoded protein is CASSSWGTGYGEKLFF. The whole variable domain, filled in from reference TRBV5-1 and TRBJ1-4, reads KAGVTQTPRYLIKTRGQQVTLSCSPISGHRSVSWYQQTPGQGLQFLFEYFSETQRNKGNFPGRFSGRQFSNSRSEMNVSTLELGDSALYLCASSSWGTGYGEKLFFGSGTQLSVL.

This clonotype came up a few times. The rearrangement uses TRBV5-1 and TRBJ1-1; 7 nucleotides align to TRBD1. V was clipped by 5 bases and J by 3 bases; unmatched bases: 10. This CDR3 is built from 15 residues. Germline V gene sequence: CDR1 SGHRS, CDR2 YFSETQ. CDR3 sequence (DNA): TGCGCCAGCAGGGAAGAGGGGGCTGCGTACACTGAAGCTTTCTTT. Protein sequence: CASREEGAAYTEAFF.

V and J are TRBV12-3 or TRBV12-4 and TRBJ1-5; the D is unclear. V was cut by 2 bases and J by 4 bases, with 6 bases left in between. CDR3 size: 13 residues. The CDR3 here is CASSLTGNQPQHF. CDR3 nucleotides: TGTGCCAGCAGTTTAACGGGGAATCAGCCCCAGCATTTT.

The chain combines TRBV29-1 with TRBJ2-1; the D gene is possibly TRBD1 (5 bases). Germline loops: CDR1 SQVTM, CDR2 ANQGSEA. Trimming took off 6 bases at V and 9 bases at J, with 27 bases between the two ends. The CDR3 totals 16 residues. As DNA, the CDR3 is TGCAGCGTGGGGCCTACGGGTGGGGATGTATTTGGTGAGCAGTTCTTC. The encoded protein is CSVGPTGGDVFGEQFF.

The CDR3 here is CASSGLQGAMELFF. The CDR3 bases are TGTGCCAGCAGCGGATTACAGGGGGCGATGGAGCTGTTTTTT. J is TRBJ2-2 and V is TRBV5-6, with TRBD1 matching over 9 bases. This CDR3 is built from 14 residues. Losses at the gene ends were 4 bases for V and 10 bases for J; bases not matched to a gene: 8. Germline CDR1 reads SGHDT; CDR2 reads YYEEEE.

On this clonotype: The junction differs from germline at one of its ends, possibly a read error. This rearrangement joins TRBV4-3 to TRBJ1-6; D might be TRBD1 (5 bases). The CDR3 contains 16 residues. Looked up from germline, CDR1 is LGHNA and CDR2 is YSLEER. In nucleotides, the CDR3 is TGCGCCAGCAACCAAGATAAGGGGTTGATTAATTCACCCCTCCACTTT. Amino acid sequence: CASNQDKGLINSPLHF.

The gene calls are TRBV20-1 and TRBJ2-3, with 7 nucleotides matching TRBD2. There are 12 residues in the CDR3. V shed 7 bases, J shed 3 bases, and the junction held 4 bases outside the gene matches. Looked up from germline, CDR1 is DFQATT and CDR2 is SNEGSKA (reference sequence). CDR3 DNA: TGCAGTGGAAGACTAGCAACAGATACGCAGTATTTT. Its translation is CSGRLATDTQYF.

This chain links TRBV20-1 with TRBJ2-5; no definite D call. This CDR3 spans 10 amino acids. In germline, CDR1 is DFQATT, CDR2 SNEGSKA (reference sequence). Trimming took off 6 bases at V and 4 bases at J, with 6 bases between the two ends. The CDR3: CSAEVETQYF. The DNA of the CDR3 is TGCAGTGCGGAAGTAGAGACCCAGTACTTC.

This clonotype has more than one count but fewer than ten. Mismatch with germline at one junction end may stem from a read error. This chain connects TRBV5-6 to TRBJ2-4; D not resolved. The CDR3 spans 12 residues. Germline V gene lookup returns CDR1 SGHDT and CDR2 YYEEEE. This CDR3 reads CASSLGVSLALF. The CDR3 DNA reads TGTGCCAGCAGCTTGGGGGTCTCACTGGCTCTCTTC.

The V call is TRBV7-2, the J call TRBJ2-7; D call uncertain. Germline-derived CDR1 and CDR2 are SGHTA and FQGNSA. V gave up 5 bases and J gave up 9 bases, with 17 bases separating them. CDR3 length: 13 amino acids. CDR3: CASSPSGGSGQYF. The DNA for the CDR3 is TGTGCCAGCAGCCCTAGTGGCGGCTCCGGGCAGTACTTC.

This chain connects TRBV20-1 to TRBJ2-3; D might be TRBD2 (7 bases). The germline V gene has CDR1 DFQATT and CDR2 SNEGSKA (reference sequence). This CDR3 has 14 amino acids. Trimming took 6 bases from V and 8 from J, leaving 21 bases between them. CDR3: CSAPIRGAQGTQYF. CDR3 sequence (DNA): TGCAGTGCGCCGATACGGGGGGCCCAGGGTACGCAGTATTTT.

The chain recombines TRBV6-2 or TRBV6-3 with TRBJ2-1; the D is unclear. The CDR3 runs 15 residues. The V gene's germline CDR1 is MNHEY and CDR2 SVGEGT. V lost 2 bases, J lost 1 base, and 9 bases lay in between. CDR3 residues: CASSYGTASYNEQFF. CDR3 DNA: TGTGCCAGCAGTTACGGAACGGCGTCCTACAATGAGCAGTTCTTC.

This rearrangement joins TRBV20-1 to TRBJ1-5; 8 bases agree with TRBD1. CDR1 and CDR2 (germline): DFQATT, SNEGSKA (reference sequence). Losses at the gene ends were 7 bases for V and 1 base for J; bases not matched to a gene: 3. This CDR3 spans 13 amino acids. The CDR3 DNA reads TGCAGTGGCACAGGGGGAAGCAATCAGCCCCAGCATTTT. It specifies CSGTGGSNQPQHF.

A few counts support this clonotype. The chain is built from TRBV7-2 and TRBJ2-7; 13 nucleotides align to TRBD2. The germline V gene encodes CDR1 SGHTA and CDR2 FQGNSA. The CDR3 runs to 15 residues. With 6 bases clipped from V and 6 bases from J, the junction kept 8 bases outside the gene matches. CDR3 region: CASRGTSGRGGEQYV. In nucleotides, the CDR3 is TGTGCCAGCAGGGGAACTAGCGGGAGGGGGGGCGAGCAGTACGTC.

The rearrangement uses TRBV20-1 and TRBJ2-1; D possibly uses TRBD1 or TRBD2 (5 bases each). The germline V gene encodes CDR1 DFQATT and CDR2 SNEGSKA (reference sequence). V was trimmed by 5 bases and J by 15 bases, leaving 17 bases between them. The length of the CDR3 is 11 residues. DNA of the CDR3: TGCAGTGCTTATCAAATTGGGGACGCGTTCTTC. Its translation: CSAYQIGDAFF.

The CDR3: CSARDAGTTDTQYF. In nucleotides, the CDR3 is TGCAGTGCTAGAGACGCCGGGACTACCGATACGCAGTATTTT. The chain uses TRBV20-1 and TRBJ2-3; 7 bases align to TRBD2. The length of the CDR3 is 14 residues. The germline V gene has CDR1 DFQATT and CDR2 SNEGSKA (reference sequence). V lost 0 bases to trimming and J lost 6 bases; unmatched junction nucleotides: 6.

The genes are TRBV29-1 and TRBJ1-1, with 7 bases that match TRBD1. After removal of 6 bases from V and 0 bases from J, the junction contained 1 base not matched to a gene. The CDR3 is 12 residues long. The germline gives CDR1 SQVTM, CDR2 ANQGSEA. The CDR3: CSVTGLNTEAFF. The CDR3, as DNA: TGCAGCGTGACAGGGTTGAACACTGAAGCTTTCTTT.

The J gene is TRBJ1-1, the V gene TRBV5-1; D possibly corresponds to TRBD1 (5 bases). In germline, CDR1 is SGHRS, CDR2 YFSETQ. V was pared by 4 bases and J by 9 bases, with 13 bases between. The CDR3 has 12 amino acids. The CDR3 sequence is CASSLGGAQAFF. The CDR3 DNA follows: TGCGCCAGCAGCCTCGGCGGGGCTCAAGCTTTCTTT.

This chain uses TRBV20-1 with TRBJ2-5; TRBD2 agrees at 8 bases. V was pared by 6 bases and J by 2 bases, with 11 bases of the junction left unmatched. The V gene's germline CDR1 is DFQATT and CDR2 SNEGSKA (reference sequence). The CDR3 has 15 amino acids. The CDR3 region has the DNA TGCAGTGCAGGGGGGGTAGCGGGAAAACAAGAGACCCAGTACTTC. This translates into CSAGGVAGKQETQYF.

V is TRBV29-1 and J is TRBJ2-1, with D tentatively TRBD1 (6 bases). Germline V gives CDR1 SQVTM, CDR2 ANQGSEA. The V end lost 8 bases, the J end lost 2 bases, and 13 bases lay between the germline ends. CDR3 size: 13 residues. CDR3 in amino acids: CSTSDRTYNEQFF. The CDR3 DNA reads TGCAGCACTTCGGACAGAACCTACAATGAGCAGTTCTTC.

The chain couples TRBV12-3 or TRBV12-4 to TRBJ2-1; D might be TRBD2 (6 bases). Trimming removed 5 bases at V and 1 base at J, with 21 bases between. The CDR3 spans 18 residues. The CDR3 here is CASSLYWAGRGSYNEQFF. The DNA for the CDR3 is TGTGCCAGCAGTCTATATTGGGCGGGACGCGGGTCCTACAATGAGCAGTTCTTC.

This clonotype was recorded once. The junction shows a germline mismatch at one end, possibly a read error. This chain joins TRBV20-1 and TRBJ1-1; TRBD1 might be the D (6 bases). This CDR3 has 15 residues. CDR1 and CDR2 (germline): DFQATT, SNEGSKA (reference sequence). CDR3 DNA: TGCGGTGCTAGAGAGACCGACAGGTGGGCCACTGAAGCTTTCTTT. The encoded protein is CGARETDRWATEAFF.

This chain links TRBV11-3 with TRBJ1-1; no reliable D call. The CDR3 runs 13 residues. Deletions cut 4 bases from V and 5 bases from J, with 11 bases between. CDR1 and CDR2 from the germline V gene are SGHNT and YENEEA. This chain's CDR3 is CASSSRDGTEAFF. CDR3 bases: TGTGCCAGCAGCTCGAGGGATGGGACTGAAGCTTTCTTT.